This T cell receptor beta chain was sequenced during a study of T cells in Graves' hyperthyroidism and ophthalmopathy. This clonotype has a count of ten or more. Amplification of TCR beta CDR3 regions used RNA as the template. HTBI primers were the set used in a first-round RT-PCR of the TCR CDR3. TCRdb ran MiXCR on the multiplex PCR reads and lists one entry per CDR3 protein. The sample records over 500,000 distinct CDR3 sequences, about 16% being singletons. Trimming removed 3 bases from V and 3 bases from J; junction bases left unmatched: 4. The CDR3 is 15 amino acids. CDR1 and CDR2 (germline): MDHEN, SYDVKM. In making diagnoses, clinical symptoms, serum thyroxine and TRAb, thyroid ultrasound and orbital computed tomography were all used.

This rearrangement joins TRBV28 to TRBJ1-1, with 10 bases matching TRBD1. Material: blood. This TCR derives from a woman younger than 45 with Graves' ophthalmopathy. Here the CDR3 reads CASSLRDRGYTEAFF. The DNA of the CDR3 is TGTGCCAGCAGTTTGAGGGACAGGGGATACACTGAAGCTTTCTTT.